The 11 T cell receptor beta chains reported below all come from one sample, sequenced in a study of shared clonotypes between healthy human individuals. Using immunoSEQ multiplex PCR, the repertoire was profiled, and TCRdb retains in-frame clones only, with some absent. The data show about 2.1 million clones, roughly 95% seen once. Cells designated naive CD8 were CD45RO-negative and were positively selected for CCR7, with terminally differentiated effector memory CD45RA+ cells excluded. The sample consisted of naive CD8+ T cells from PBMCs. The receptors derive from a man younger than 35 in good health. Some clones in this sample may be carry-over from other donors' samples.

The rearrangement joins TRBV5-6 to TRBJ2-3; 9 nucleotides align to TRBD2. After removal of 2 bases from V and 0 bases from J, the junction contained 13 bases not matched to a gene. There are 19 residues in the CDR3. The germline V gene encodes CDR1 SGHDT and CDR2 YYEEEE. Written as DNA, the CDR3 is TGTGCCAGCAGCTTCGCTAGCGGGACCGGAACCTTAAGCACAGATACGCAGTATTTT. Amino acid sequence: CASSFASGTGTLSTDTQYF.

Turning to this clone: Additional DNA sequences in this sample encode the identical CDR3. As DNA, the CDR3 is TGTGCCATCAGGGGGACAGGAGGAGACTACAATGAGCAGTTCTTC. It yields the protein CAIRGTGGDYNEQFF. This sequence joins TRBV10-3 and TRBJ2-1; 8 bases are shared with TRBD1. The V segment lost 6 bases and the J segment 3 bases; nucleotides outside the gene matches: 7. CDR1 is ENHRY and CDR2 is SYGVKD in the germline V gene. CDR3 size: 15 residues.

The CDR3 coding sequence is TGTGCCTGGAGTGTAGAAAGAGTGGACAGGGGTACAAAGGAAGCTTTCTTT. It specifies CAWSVERVDRGTKEAFF. The V call is TRBV30, the J call TRBJ1-1, with TRBD1 identical over 9 bases. After removal of 0 bases from V and 8 bases from J, the junction contained 16 bases not matched to a gene. The CDR3 consists of 17 residues. Per germline, CDR1 GTSNPN and CDR2 SVGIG (reference sequence).

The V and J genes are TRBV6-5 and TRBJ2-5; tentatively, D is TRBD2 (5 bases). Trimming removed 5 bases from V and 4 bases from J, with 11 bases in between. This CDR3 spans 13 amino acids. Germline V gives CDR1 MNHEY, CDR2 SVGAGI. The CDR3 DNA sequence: TGTGCCAGCAGTACGGGGAATCCAGAGACCCAGTACTTC. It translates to CASSTGNPETQYF.

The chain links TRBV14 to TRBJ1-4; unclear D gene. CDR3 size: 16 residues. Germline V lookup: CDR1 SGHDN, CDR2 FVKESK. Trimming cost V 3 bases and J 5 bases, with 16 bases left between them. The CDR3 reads CASSQLGGQENEKLFF. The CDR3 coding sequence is TGTGCCAGCAGCCAGCTGGGAGGCCAGGAGAATGAAAAACTGTTTTTT.

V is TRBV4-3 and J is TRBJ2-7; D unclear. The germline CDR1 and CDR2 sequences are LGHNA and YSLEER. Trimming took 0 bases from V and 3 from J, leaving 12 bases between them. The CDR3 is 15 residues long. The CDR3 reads CASSQDRQGHYEQYF. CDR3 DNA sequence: TGCGCCAGCAGCCAAGATCGCCAAGGCCACTACGAGCAGTACTTC.

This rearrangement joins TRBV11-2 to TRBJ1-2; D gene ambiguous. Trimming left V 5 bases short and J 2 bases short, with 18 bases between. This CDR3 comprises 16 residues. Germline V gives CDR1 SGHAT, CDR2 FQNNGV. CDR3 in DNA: TGTGCCAGCAGCCCGACCCGCGTGACGGAGAACTATGGCTACACCTTC. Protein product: CASSPTRVTENYGYTF.

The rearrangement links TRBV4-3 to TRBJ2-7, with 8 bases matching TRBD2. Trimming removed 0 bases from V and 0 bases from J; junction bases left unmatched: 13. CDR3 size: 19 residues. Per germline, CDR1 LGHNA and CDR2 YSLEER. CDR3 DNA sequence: TGCGCCAGCAGCCAAGACAATTTTGTATCACTAGCGGACTCCTACGAGCAGTACTTC. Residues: CASSQDNFVSLADSYEQYF.

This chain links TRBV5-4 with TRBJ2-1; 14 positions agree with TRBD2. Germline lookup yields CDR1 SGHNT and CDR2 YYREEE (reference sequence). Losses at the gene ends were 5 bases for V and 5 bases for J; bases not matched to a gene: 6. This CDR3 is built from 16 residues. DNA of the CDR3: TGTGCCAGCAGAGGGACTAGCGGGAGTGGGGACAATGAGCAGTTCTTC. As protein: CASRGTSGSGDNEQFF. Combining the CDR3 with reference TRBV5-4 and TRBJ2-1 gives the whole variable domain ETGVTQSPTHLIKTRGQQVTLRCSSQSGHNTVSWYQQALGQGPQFIFQYYREEENGRGNFPPRFSGLQFPNYSSELNVNALELDDSALYLCASRGTSGSGDNEQFFGPGTRLTVL.

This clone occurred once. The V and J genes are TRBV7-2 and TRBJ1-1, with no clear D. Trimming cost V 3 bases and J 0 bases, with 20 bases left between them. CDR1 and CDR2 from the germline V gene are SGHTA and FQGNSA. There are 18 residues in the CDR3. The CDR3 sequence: CASSFDPPTPTLNTEAFF. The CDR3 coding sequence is TGTGCCAGCAGCTTCGACCCCCCAACCCCTACTTTGAACACTGAAGCTTTCTTT.

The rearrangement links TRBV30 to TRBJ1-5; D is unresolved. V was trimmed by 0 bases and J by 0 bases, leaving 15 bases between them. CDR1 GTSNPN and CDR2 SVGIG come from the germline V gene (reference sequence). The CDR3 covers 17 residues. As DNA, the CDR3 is TGTGCCTGGAGTGTGGTTAGTCCTCATTCTAGCAATCAGCCCCAGCATTTT. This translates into CAWSVVSPHSSNQPQHF. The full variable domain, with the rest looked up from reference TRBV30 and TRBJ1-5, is SQTIHQWPATLVQPVGSPLSLECTVEGTSNPNLYWYRQAAGRGLQLLFYSVGIGQISSEVPQNLSASRPQDRQFILSSKKLLLSDSGFYLCAWSVVSPHSSNQPQHFGDGTRLSIL.